This T cell receptor beta chain came from a study of shared clonotypes between healthy human individuals. This CDR3 is built from 18 residues. Trimming took 5 bases from V and 4 from J; bases not matched to a gene: 11. Per the germline V gene, CDR1 is SGHVS and CDR2 is FQNEAQ. Regarding this clone: Its target is unknown.

Findings and limits, study-wide: The diversity represented, both genetic and in exposure history, was limited by few donors.

Method: immunoSEQ multiplex PCR; TCRdb's copy keeps in-frame clones and lacks some. The sample consists of 600,000 to 750,000 clones, less than 95% of them appearing once. The clonotype comes from a man younger than 35 in good health. Some clones in this sample may be carry-over from other donors' samples. The chain joins TRBV7-8 to TRBJ2-3, with 14 bases identical to TRBD2. The source material was memory CD8+ T cells from PBMCs. Subset of the sample: CD45RO+ cells pooled with CCR7-negative TemRA cells. Here the CDR3 reads CASSTRKGLAGVPDTQYF. The CDR3, as DNA: TGTGCCAGCAGCACACGAAAGGGACTAGCGGGAGTCCCAGATACGCAGTATTTT.